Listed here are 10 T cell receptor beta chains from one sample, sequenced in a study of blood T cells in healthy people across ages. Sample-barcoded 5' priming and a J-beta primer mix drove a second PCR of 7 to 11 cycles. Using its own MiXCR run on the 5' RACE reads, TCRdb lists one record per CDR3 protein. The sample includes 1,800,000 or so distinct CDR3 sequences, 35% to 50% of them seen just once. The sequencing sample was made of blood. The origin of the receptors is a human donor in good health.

Here the CDR3 reads CASSPPPEGGTYNEQFF. The CDR3 coding sequence is TGTGCCAGCAGCCCACCGCCCGAAGGGGGAACCTACAATGAGCAGTTCTTC. The chain combines TRBV7-9 with TRBJ2-1; a possible D gene is TRBD1 (6 bases). The germline V gene has CDR1 SEHNR and CDR2 FQNEAQ (reference sequence). The germline V and J ends were trimmed by 5 bases and 2 bases, with 19 bases remaining between them. This CDR3 has 17 amino acids.

The CDR3 is CASSPGTGNPNEQFF. CDR3 DNA sequence: TGTGCCAGCAGTCCCGGTACAGGGAATCCCAATGAGCAGTTCTTC. The V and J genes are TRBV6-5 and TRBJ2-1; D may be TRBD1 (6 bases). Germline V gene data show CDR1 as MNHEY and CDR2 as SVGAGI. The CDR3 runs 15 residues. The V end was cut by 5 bases, the J end by 6 bases, with 17 bases between.

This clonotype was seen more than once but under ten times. The CDR3 loop reads CASSRGGTTNEQFF. The CDR3 bases are TGTGCCAGCAGCCGGGGGGGGACTACCAATGAGCAGTTCTTC. The J gene is TRBJ2-1, the V gene TRBV7-2; 8 bases agree with TRBD2. V gave up 5 bases and J gave up 6 bases; unmatched junction bases: 6. The CDR3 runs 14 residues. Germline V lookup: CDR1 SGHTA, CDR2 FQGNSA.

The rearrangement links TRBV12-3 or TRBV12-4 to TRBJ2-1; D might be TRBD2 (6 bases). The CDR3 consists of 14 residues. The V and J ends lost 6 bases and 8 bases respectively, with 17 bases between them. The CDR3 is CASSKNLASDEQFF. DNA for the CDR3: TGTGCCAGCAGCAAAAACCTAGCGTCGGATGAGCAGTTCTTC.

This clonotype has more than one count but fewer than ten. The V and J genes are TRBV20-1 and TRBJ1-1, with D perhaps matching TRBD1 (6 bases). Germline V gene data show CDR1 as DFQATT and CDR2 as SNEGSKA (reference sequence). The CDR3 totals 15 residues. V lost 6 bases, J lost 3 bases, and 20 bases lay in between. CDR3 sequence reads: CSARRTGRIDTEAFF. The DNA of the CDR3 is TGCAGTGCGAGAAGAACAGGGAGGATCGACACTGAAGCTTTCTTT.

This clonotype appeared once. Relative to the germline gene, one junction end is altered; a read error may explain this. DNA for the CDR3: TGTGCCAGCGGACGGCTACCCAATCAGCTCCAGCATTTT. Translated: CASGRLPNQLQHF. The rearrangement uses TRBV6-5 and TRBJ1-5; D remains ambiguous. Germline loops: CDR1 MNHEY, CDR2 SVGAGI. The length of the CDR3 is 13 residues.

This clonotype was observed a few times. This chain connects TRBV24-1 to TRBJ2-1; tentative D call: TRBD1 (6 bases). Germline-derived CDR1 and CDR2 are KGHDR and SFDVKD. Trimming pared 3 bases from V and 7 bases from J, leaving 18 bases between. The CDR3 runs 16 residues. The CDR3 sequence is CATSDRKQGNMNEQFF. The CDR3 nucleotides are TGTGCCACCAGTGATCGGAAGCAGGGGAATATGAATGAGCAGTTCTTC.

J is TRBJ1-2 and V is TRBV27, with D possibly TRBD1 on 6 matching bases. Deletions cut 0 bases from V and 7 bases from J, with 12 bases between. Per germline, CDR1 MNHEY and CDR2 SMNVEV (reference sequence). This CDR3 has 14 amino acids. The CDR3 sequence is CASSLSRGASGYTF. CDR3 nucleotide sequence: TGTGCCAGCAGTTTATCAAGGGGGGCGAGTGGCTACACCTTC.

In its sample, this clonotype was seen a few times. The chain's CDR3 is CASSQVNVGGAGAKNIQYF. In nucleotides, the CDR3 is TGCGCCAGCAGCCAAGTAAACGTCGGGGGGGCCGGGGCCAAAAACATTCAGTACTTC. V gene TRBV4-3 combines with J gene TRBJ2-4; 8 bases are a match to TRBD2. Germline assignment: CDR1 LGHNA and CDR2 YSLEER. The junction had 12 bases not matched to a gene; V was cut back by 1 base and J by 1 base. CDR3 length: 19 amino acids.

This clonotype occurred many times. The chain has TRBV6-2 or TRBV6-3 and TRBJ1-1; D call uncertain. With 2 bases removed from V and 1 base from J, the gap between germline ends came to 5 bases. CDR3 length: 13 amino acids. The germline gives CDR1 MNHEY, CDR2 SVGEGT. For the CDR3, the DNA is TGTGCCAGCAGTTACGGGCGGAACACTGAAGCTTTCTTT. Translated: CASSYGRNTEAFF.